The present T cell receptor beta chain was sequenced within a study of cytomegalovirus exposure and HLA in healthy donors. A note on this clone: What it binds is not known.

This CDR3 has 13 residues. V lost 1 base, J lost 4 bases, and 7 bases lay in between. The germline V gene encodes CDR1 GTSNPN and CDR2 SVGIG (reference sequence). TCRdb's copy holds only in-frame clones and misses some; the assay was immunoSEQ multiplex PCR. Here the sample spans 150,000 to 250,000 clones, 65% to 90% being singletons. Study outcomes and limitations: The study flagged some 170 TCR beta chains as cytomegalovirus-associated. Rarity marked most TCR sequences, yet some public TCRs occurred in many donors.

The origin of this receptor is a woman in her thirties in good health and CMV-seropositive. V gene TRBV30 combines with J gene TRBJ1-4; D is uncertain. The specimen sequenced was PBMCs. CDR3 DNA sequence: TGTGCCTGGAGTGAGCGAGTTAATGAAAAACTGTTTTTT. Amino acids: CAWSERVNEKLFF.